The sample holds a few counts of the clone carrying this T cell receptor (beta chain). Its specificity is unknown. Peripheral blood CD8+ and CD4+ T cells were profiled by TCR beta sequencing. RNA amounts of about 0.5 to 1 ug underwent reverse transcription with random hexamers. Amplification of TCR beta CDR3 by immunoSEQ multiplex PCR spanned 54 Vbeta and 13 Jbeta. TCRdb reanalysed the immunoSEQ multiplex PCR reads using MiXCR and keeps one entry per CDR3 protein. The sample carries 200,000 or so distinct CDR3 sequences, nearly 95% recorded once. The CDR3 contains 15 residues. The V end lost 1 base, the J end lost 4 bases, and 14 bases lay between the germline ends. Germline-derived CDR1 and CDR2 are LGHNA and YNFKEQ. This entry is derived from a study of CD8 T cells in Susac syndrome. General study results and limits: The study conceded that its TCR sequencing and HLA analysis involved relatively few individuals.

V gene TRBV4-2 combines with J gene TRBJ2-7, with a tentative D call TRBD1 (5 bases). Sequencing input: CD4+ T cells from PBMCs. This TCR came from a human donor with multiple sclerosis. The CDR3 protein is CASSQVRGAEYEQYF. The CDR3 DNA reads TGTGCCAGCAGCCAAGTTCGTGGGGCGGAATACGAGCAGTACTTC.